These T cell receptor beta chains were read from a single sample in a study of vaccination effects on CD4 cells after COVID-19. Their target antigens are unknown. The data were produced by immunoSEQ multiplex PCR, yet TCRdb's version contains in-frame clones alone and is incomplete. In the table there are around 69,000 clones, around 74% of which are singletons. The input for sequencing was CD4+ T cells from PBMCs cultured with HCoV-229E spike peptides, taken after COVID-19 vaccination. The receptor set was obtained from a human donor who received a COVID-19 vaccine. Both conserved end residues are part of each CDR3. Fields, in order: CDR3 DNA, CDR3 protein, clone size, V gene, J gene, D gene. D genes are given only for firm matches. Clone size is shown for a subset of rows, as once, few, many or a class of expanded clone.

CDR3 DNA: TGTGCCAGCAGCTTGGAGCGGAACACTGAAGCTTTCTTT; CDR3 protein: CASSLERNTEAFF; clone size: NA; V gene: TRBV5-6; J gene: TRBJ1-1; D gene: NA
CDR3 DNA: TGTGCCAGCAGCCCGTATAGCGGGGGGCAATACAATGAGCAGTTCTTC; CDR3 protein: CASSPYSGGQYNEQFF; clone size: NA; V gene: TRBV3-1/TRBV3-2; J gene: TRBJ2-1; D gene: TRBD2
CDR3 DNA: TGTGCCAGCAGCTTGGGGCCCGGGGGAGGCTACACCTTC; CDR3 protein: CASSLGPGGGYTF; clone size: once; V gene: TRBV5-6; J gene: TRBJ1-2; D gene: NA
CDR3 DNA: TGTGCCAGCAGCTCCTTCAGCAGGGTCCAAGAGACCCAGTACTTC; CDR3 protein: CASSSFSRVQETQYF; clone size: NA; V gene: TRBV5-5; J gene: TRBJ2-5; D gene: NA
CDR3 DNA: TGCGCCAGCAGCTTGGCTTTGAGGGAGGTGGAGACCCAGTACTTC; CDR3 protein: CASSLALREVETQYF; clone size: NA; V gene: TRBV5-1; J gene: TRBJ2-5; D gene: NA
CDR3 DNA: TGTGCCAGCAGTGAGAGAAGGGCAGGGGACACTGAAGCTTTCTTT; CDR3 protein: CASSERRAGDTEAFF; clone size: NA; V gene: TRBV2; J gene: TRBJ1-1; D gene: NA
CDR3 DNA: TGCGCCAGCAGTCAGGGTGGGGGCACCGGGGAGCTGTTTTTT; CDR3 protein: CASSQGGGTGELFF; clone size: NA; V gene: TRBV10-1; J gene: TRBJ2-2; D gene: NA
CDR3 DNA: TGCGCCAGCAGCCACCCCAATGAAAAACTGTTTTTT; CDR3 protein: CASSHPNEKLFF; clone size: NA; V gene: TRBV4-1; J gene: TRBJ1-4; D gene: NA
CDR3 DNA: TGTGCCAGCGGTTCGGGACAGGGATATGGCTACACCTTC; CDR3 protein: CASGSGQGYGYTF; clone size: NA; V gene: TRBV6-6; J gene: TRBJ1-2; D gene: TRBD1
CDR3 DNA: TGTGCCAGCAGTTGGAGAGCTAACTATGGCTACACCTTC; CDR3 protein: CASSWRANYGYTF; clone size: few; V gene: TRBV6-5; J gene: TRBJ1-2; D gene: NA
CDR3 DNA: TGTGCCAGCAGTTACTTTAACAGGGGATACAACTATGGCTACACCTTC; CDR3 protein: CASSYFNRGYNYGYTF; clone size: NA; V gene: TRBV6-5; J gene: TRBJ1-2; D gene: TRBD1
CDR3 DNA: TGCGCCAGCAAGAGTCAGAGCTCCTACAATGAGCAGTTCTTC; CDR3 protein: CASKSQSSYNEQFF; clone size: once; V gene: TRBV5-1; J gene: TRBJ2-1; D gene: NA
CDR3 DNA: TGTGCCAGTAAGGGACTGTATAATTCACCCCTCCACTTT; CDR3 protein: CASKGLYNSPLHF; clone size: NA; V gene: TRBV19; J gene: TRBJ1-6; D gene: NA
CDR3 DNA: TGTGCCAGCAGCTTAGACCCCGACAGTCGGGAGACCCAGTACTTC; CDR3 protein: CASSLDPDSRETQYF; clone size: NA; V gene: TRBV11-2; J gene: TRBJ2-5; D gene: NA
CDR3 DNA: TGTGCCAGCGGCCAGGGGGTTAATTCACCCCTCCACTTT; CDR3 protein: CASGQGVNSPLHF; clone size: NA; V gene: TRBV6-5; J gene: TRBJ1-6; D gene: TRBD1
CDR3 DNA: TGCAGCGTTCACAGGGGAACGAACACTGAAGCTTTCTTT; CDR3 protein: CSVHRGTNTEAFF; clone size: NA; V gene: TRBV29-1; J gene: TRBJ1-1; D gene: TRBD1
CDR3 DNA: TGTGCCAGCAGCTTAGTACTGAGAAACACCGGGGAGCTGTTTTTT; CDR3 protein: CASSLVLRNTGELFF; clone size: NA; V gene: TRBV7-2; J gene: TRBJ2-2; D gene: NA
CDR3 DNA: TGTGCCAGCTCACCAACGGGGGGTCATCAGCCCCAGCATTTT; CDR3 protein: CASSPTGGHQPQHF; clone size: NA; V gene: TRBV18; J gene: TRBJ1-5; D gene: NA
CDR3 DNA: TGTGCCAGCAGTTTATACCCGAGATTGAACACTGAAGCTTTCTTT; CDR3 protein: CASSLYPRLNTEAFF; clone size: NA; V gene: TRBV27; J gene: TRBJ1-1; D gene: NA
CDR3 DNA: TGCAGTGCTCCTGACTCAAATGGCTACACCTTC; CDR3 protein: CSAPDSNGYTF; clone size: NA; V gene: TRBV20-1; J gene: TRBJ1-2; D gene: NA
CDR3 DNA: TGTGCCAGCAGTGAATGGGGCCAGCCCCAGCATTTT; CDR3 protein: CASSEWGQPQHF; clone size: NA; V gene: TRBV25-1; J gene: TRBJ1-5; D gene: NA
CDR3 DNA: TGTGCCAGCAGCTTGGGGCTAGCGGGGGGGCCTGGGGCCAACGTCCTGACTTTC; CDR3 protein: CASSLGLAGGPGANVLTF; clone size: NA; V gene: TRBV5-4; J gene: TRBJ2-6; D gene: TRBD2
CDR3 DNA: TGTGCCAGCAAGCGGGACGGCTACTATAATTCACCCCTCCACTTT; CDR3 protein: CASKRDGYYNSPLHF; clone size: NA; V gene: TRBV6-5; J gene: TRBJ1-6; D gene: NA
CDR3 DNA: TGCGCCAGCAGCTTGTCGGCGCAGGGGGCCCAAGAGACCCAGTACTTC; CDR3 protein: CASSLSAQGAQETQYF; clone size: NA; V gene: TRBV5-1; J gene: TRBJ2-5; D gene: TRBD1
CDR3 DNA: TGTGCCAGCAGCTTAGGTGAGGGACAGGGGTACAATTCACCCCTCCACTTT; CDR3 protein: CASSLGEGQGYNSPLHF; clone size: NA; V gene: TRBV7-2; J gene: TRBJ1-6; D gene: TRBD1
CDR3 DNA: TGCGCCAGCAGTGGGGTTACCCCTGAAGCTTTCTTT; CDR3 protein: CASSGVTPEAFF; clone size: NA; V gene: TRBV10-2; J gene: TRBJ1-1; D gene: NA
CDR3 DNA: TGCGCCAGCAGCTTGGCGGCCGGGGGAACAGATACGCAGTATTTT; CDR3 protein: CASSLAAGGTDTQYF; clone size: few; V gene: TRBV5-1; J gene: TRBJ2-3; D gene: NA
CDR3 DNA: TGCAGCGTTTCCGAGGGTGGCTACACCTTC; CDR3 protein: CSVSEGGYTF; clone size: NA; V gene: TRBV29-1; J gene: TRBJ1-2; D gene: NA
CDR3 DNA: TGCAGCGCTACCGGGGCAACTAATGAAAAACTGTTTTTT; CDR3 protein: CSATGATNEKLFF; clone size: NA; V gene: TRBV29-1; J gene: TRBJ1-4; D gene: NA
CDR3 DNA: TGTGCCAGCAGTTACTCTTGGGGGGTTAATGAAAAACTGTTTTTT; CDR3 protein: CASSYSWGVNEKLFF; clone size: NA; V gene: TRBV6-5; J gene: TRBJ1-4; D gene: NA
CDR3 DNA: TGTGCCAGCAGCTGTGGGACAGGGGGTCTTTTGGATGGCTACACCTTC; CDR3 protein: CASSCGTGGLLDGYTF; clone size: NA; V gene: TRBV21-1; J gene: TRBJ1-2; D gene: NA
CDR3 DNA: TGTGCCAGCAGCGCAGGCATGAGCTCCTACAATGAGCAGTTCTTC; CDR3 protein: CASSAGMSSYNEQFF; clone size: NA; V gene: TRBV7-8; J gene: TRBJ2-1; D gene: NA
CDR3 DNA: TGTGCCAGCAGCCGCGGGACTAGGTGGGCAGATACGCAGTATTTT; CDR3 protein: CASSRGTRWADTQYF; clone size: NA; V gene: TRBV3-1/TRBV3-2; J gene: TRBJ2-3; D gene: TRBD2
CDR3 DNA: TGTGCCAGCAGCCAAGGGGAAACAGGGGGCGCCAGGAACACCGGGGAGCTGTTTTTT; CDR3 protein: CASSQGETGGARNTGELFF; clone size: NA; V gene: TRBV4-2; J gene: TRBJ2-2; D gene: TRBD1
CDR3 DNA: TGTGCCAGCAGGGCACACGGACTAAACACTGAAGCTTTCTTT; CDR3 protein: CASRAHGLNTEAFF; clone size: NA; V gene: TRBV28; J gene: TRBJ1-1; D gene: NA
CDR3 DNA: TGCGCCAGCAGCTTTTCAATGGGGGCTGACACCGGGGAGCTGTTTTTT; CDR3 protein: CASSFSMGADTGELFF; clone size: NA; V gene: TRBV5-1; J gene: TRBJ2-2; D gene: NA
CDR3 DNA: TGTGCCAGCAGTGAGGGACCGGGTCAGCCCCAGCATTTT; CDR3 protein: CASSEGPGQPQHF; clone size: few; V gene: TRBV6-4; J gene: TRBJ1-5; D gene: NA
CDR3 DNA: TGTGCCAGCAGTCCTTCTTACGGGCGGGTGAACACTGAAGCTTTCTTT; CDR3 protein: CASSPSYGRVNTEAFF; clone size: NA; V gene: TRBV6-4; J gene: TRBJ1-1; D gene: NA
CDR3 DNA: TGTGCCAGCAGTGTGGGGCAAGAGACCCAGTACTTC; CDR3 protein: CASSVGQETQYF; clone size: NA; V gene: TRBV2; J gene: TRBJ2-5; D gene: NA
CDR3 DNA: TGTGCCACCCACCGGTGGAGGGGGGGAAACATGAACACTGAAGCTTTCTTT; CDR3 protein: CATHRWRGGNMNTEAFF; clone size: NA; V gene: TRBV24-1; J gene: TRBJ1-1; D gene: NA
CDR3 DNA: TGTGCCACTTCGGAGGGGGTCCAGCCCCAGCATTTT; CDR3 protein: CATSEGVQPQHF; clone size: NA; V gene: TRBV2; J gene: TRBJ1-5; D gene: NA
CDR3 DNA: TGTGCCAGCTCACTGACACCGAGCTCTGGAAACACCATATATTTT; CDR3 protein: CASSLTPSSGNTIYF; clone size: NA; V gene: TRBV18; J gene: TRBJ1-3; D gene: NA
CDR3 DNA: TGTGCCAGCAGACCCCCCGGGTTGCATAGCAATCAGCCCCAGCATTTT; CDR3 protein: CASRPPGLHSNQPQHF; clone size: NA; V gene: TRBV28; J gene: TRBJ1-5; D gene: NA
CDR3 DNA: TGTGCCAGCAGCCTACGGGACAGGTCGGATTCACCCCTCCACTTT; CDR3 protein: CASSLRDRSDSPLHF; clone size: few; V gene: TRBV7-8; J gene: TRBJ1-6; D gene: TRBD1
CDR3 DNA: TGTGCCAGCAGCTTAGCCCCACCGCTAGCCCCCGGGGAGCTGTTTTTT; CDR3 protein: CASSLAPPLAPGELFF; clone size: once; V gene: TRBV7-3; J gene: TRBJ2-2; D gene: NA
CDR3 DNA: TGTGCCAGCAGCAAATTAGGAGGTTTCACAGATACGCAGTATTTT; CDR3 protein: CASSKLGGFTDTQYF; clone size: NA; V gene: TRBV9; J gene: TRBJ2-3; D gene: NA
CDR3 DNA: TGTGCCAGCAGCTCACAGGGAAAGGTCACCGGGGAGCTGTTTTTT; CDR3 protein: CASSSQGKVTGELFF; clone size: NA; V gene: TRBV7-8; J gene: TRBJ2-2; D gene: NA
CDR3 DNA: TGTGCCAGCAGTTATACTGAGGGGGTAACTGAAGCTTTCTTT; CDR3 protein: CASSYTEGVTEAFF; clone size: NA; V gene: TRBV6-6; J gene: TRBJ1-1; D gene: NA
CDR3 DNA: TGCGCCAGCAGCTTGGAGGGTATCCCCTACAATGAGCAGTTCTTC; CDR3 protein: CASSLEGIPYNEQFF; clone size: NA; V gene: TRBV5-1; J gene: TRBJ2-1; D gene: NA
CDR3 DNA: TGCGCCAGCAGCCAAGTCCCGAGCAGGGTGGTAGGGGAGACCCAGTACTTC; CDR3 protein: CASSQVPSRVVGETQYF; clone size: few; V gene: TRBV4-1; J gene: TRBJ2-5; D gene: NA
CDR3 DNA: TGTGCCAGCAGCGTAGAAACCCGCCGGGGGGAGCTGTTTTTT; CDR3 protein: CASSVETRRGELFF; clone size: NA; V gene: TRBV9; J gene: TRBJ2-2; D gene: NA
CDR3 DNA: TGCGCCAGCAGCGGTACCGGGACCACAGATACGCAGTATTTT; CDR3 protein: CASSGTGTTDTQYF; clone size: NA; V gene: TRBV5-1; J gene: TRBJ2-3; D gene: NA
CDR3 DNA: TGTGCCAGCAGCGTAAGAGGGGACATAGCTGGAAACACCATATATTTT; CDR3 protein: CASSVRGDIAGNTIYF; clone size: NA; V gene: TRBV9; J gene: TRBJ1-3; D gene: NA